The sequence of this T cell receptor (beta chain) was determined in a study of shared clonotypes between healthy human individuals. Study summary: Donors were a couple of women and a few men aged 18 to 49.

In germline, CDR1 is SQVTM, CDR2 ANQGSEA. V lost 0 bases to trimming and J lost 0 bases; unmatched junction nucleotides: 6. This CDR3 comprises 17 residues. This clone is a singleton in its sample. Every donor, a Caucasian adult, lived in Nashville, Tennessee. Only in-frame clones appear in the TCRdb table, and some are missing; sequencing was by immunoSEQ multiplex PCR. Here the sample spans about 490,000 clones, 60% to 85% being singletons. Specimen: PBMCs. The clonotype comes from a woman aged 40 to 50 in good health. Some clones in this sample may be carry-over from other donors' samples. The genes are TRBV29-1 and TRBJ2-3; 10 bases are a match to TRBD2. The CDR3 DNA follows: TGCAGCGTTGAAGACCCGACTAGCGGGCAAAGCACAGATACGCAGTATTTT. Its protein product is CSVEDPTSGQSTDTQYF.